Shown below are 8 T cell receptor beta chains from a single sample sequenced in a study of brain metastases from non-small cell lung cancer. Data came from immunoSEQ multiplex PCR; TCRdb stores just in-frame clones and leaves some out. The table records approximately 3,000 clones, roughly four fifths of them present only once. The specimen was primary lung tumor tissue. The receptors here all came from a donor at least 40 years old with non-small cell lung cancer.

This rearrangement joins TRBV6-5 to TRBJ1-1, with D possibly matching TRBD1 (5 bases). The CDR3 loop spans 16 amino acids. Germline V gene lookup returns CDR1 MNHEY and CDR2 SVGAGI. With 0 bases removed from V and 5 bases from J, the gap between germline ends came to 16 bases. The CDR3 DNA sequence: TGTGCCAGCAGTTACTCGAGCGGGGGAGGAGGGACTGAAGCTTTCTTT. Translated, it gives CASSYSSGGGGTEAFF.

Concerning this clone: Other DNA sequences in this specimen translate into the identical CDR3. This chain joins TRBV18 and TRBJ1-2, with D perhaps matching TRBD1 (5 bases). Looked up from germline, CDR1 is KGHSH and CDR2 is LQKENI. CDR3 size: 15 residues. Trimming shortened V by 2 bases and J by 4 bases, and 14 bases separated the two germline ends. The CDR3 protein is CASSPFRTRGYGYTF. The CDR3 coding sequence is TGTGCCAGCTCACCATTCCGCACTAGGGGCTATGGCTACACCTTC. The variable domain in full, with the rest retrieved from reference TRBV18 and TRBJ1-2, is NAGVMQNPRHLVRRRGQEARLRCSPMKGHSHVYWYRQLPEEGLKFMVYLQKENIIDESGMPKERFSAEFPKEGPSILRIQQVVRGDSAAYFCASSPFRTRGYGYTFGSGTRLTVV.

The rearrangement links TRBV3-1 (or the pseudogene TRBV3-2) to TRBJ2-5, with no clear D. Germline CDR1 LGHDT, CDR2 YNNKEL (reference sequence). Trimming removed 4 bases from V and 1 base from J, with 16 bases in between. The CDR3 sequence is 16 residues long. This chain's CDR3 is CASSRSPATIQETQYF. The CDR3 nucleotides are TGTGCCAGCAGCCGGAGTCCCGCTACCATCCAAGAGACCCAGTACTTC.

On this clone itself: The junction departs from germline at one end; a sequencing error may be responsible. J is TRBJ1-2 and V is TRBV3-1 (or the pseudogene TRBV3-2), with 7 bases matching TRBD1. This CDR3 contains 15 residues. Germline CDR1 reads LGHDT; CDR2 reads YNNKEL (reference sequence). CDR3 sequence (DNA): TGTGTCAGCAGCCAAAAACTACAGGGGTCGGGTGGCTACACCTTC. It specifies CVSSQKLQGSGGYTF.

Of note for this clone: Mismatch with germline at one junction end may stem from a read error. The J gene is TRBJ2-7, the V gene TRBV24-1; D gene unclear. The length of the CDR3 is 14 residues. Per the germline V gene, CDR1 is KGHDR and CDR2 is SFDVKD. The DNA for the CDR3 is TGTGCCACCAGTGCCAAAATCCCAGCCCACGAGCAGTACTTT. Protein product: CATSAKIPAHEQYF.

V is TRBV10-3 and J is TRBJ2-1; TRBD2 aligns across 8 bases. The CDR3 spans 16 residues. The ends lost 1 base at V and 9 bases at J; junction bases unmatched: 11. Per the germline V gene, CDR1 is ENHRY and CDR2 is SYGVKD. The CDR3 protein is CAISEWLAGSSIEQFF. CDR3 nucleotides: TGTGCCATCAGTGAGTGGCTAGCGGGTTCTAGTATTGAGCAGTTCTTC.

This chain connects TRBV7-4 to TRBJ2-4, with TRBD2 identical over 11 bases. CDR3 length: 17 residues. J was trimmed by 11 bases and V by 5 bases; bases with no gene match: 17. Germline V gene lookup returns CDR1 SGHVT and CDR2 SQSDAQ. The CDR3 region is CASSLLLTSGVIGVQYF. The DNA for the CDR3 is TGTGCCAGCAGCCTACTCCTGACTAGCGGGGTAATTGGGGTTCAGTACTTC.

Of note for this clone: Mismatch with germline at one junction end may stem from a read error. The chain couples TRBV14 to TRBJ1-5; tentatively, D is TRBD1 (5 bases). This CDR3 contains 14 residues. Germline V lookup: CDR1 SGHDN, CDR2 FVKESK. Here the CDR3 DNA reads TGTGCTAGCAGTCCAAAAGGGGCCAATCAGCCCCAGCATTTT. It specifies CASSPKGANQPQHF. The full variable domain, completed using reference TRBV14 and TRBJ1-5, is EAGVTQFPSHSVIEKGQTVTLRCDPISGHDNLYWYRRVMGKEIKFLLHFVKESKQDESGMPNNRFLAERTGGTYSTLKVQPAELEDSGVYFCASSPKGANQPQHFGDGTRLSIL.